The next 7 T cell receptor beta chains were all read from a single sample in a study of OX40 agonist ivuxolimab in advanced cancers. This table comes from immunoSEQ multiplex PCR, and its TCRdb copy is limited to in-frame clones, with some not included. Of around 81,000 clones in the sample, around 84% were seen once. Here the sequenced sample was CD4+ or CD8+ T cells sorted from blood, taken in a trial of the OX40 agonist ivuxolimab. The receptors stem from an adult with an advanced solid tumor such as melanoma, head and neck, liver or kidney cancer.

This sequence joins TRBV30 and TRBJ2-2; D is uncertain. The CDR3 is 13 amino acids. Trimming shortened V by 3 bases and J by 1 base, and 6 bases separated the two germline ends. Germline CDR1 GTSNPN, CDR2 SVGIG (reference sequence). The CDR3: CAWSVVNTGELFF. The CDR3 DNA is TGTGCCTGGAGCGTAGTGAACACCGGGGAGCTGTTTTTT.

This clone was seen just once. The V and J genes are TRBV6-4 and TRBJ1-1; maybe TRBD1 (5 bases). This CDR3 spans 15 amino acids. In germline, CDR1 is MRHNA, CDR2 SNTAGT. With 4 bases removed from V and 4 bases from J, the gap between germline ends came to 16 bases. The CDR3: CASSVSSTGGTEAFF. The CDR3 DNA follows: TGTGCCAGCAGTGTCTCGTCGACGGGGGGCACTGAAGCTTTCTTT.

The genes are TRBV28 and TRBJ2-2; no clear D. From germline, CDR1 is MDHEN and CDR2 SYDVKM. The CDR3 is 14 residues long. Trimming took off 3 bases at V and 0 bases at J, with 5 bases between the two ends. The CDR3 spells CASSFTPNTGELFF. The CDR3 DNA is TGTGCCAGCAGTTTTACCCCGAACACCGGGGAGCTGTTTTTT. Looking up the rest from reference TRBV28 and TRBJ2-2 gives the full variable domain: DVKVTQSSRYLVKRTGEKVFLECVQDMDHENMFWYRQDPGLGLRLIYFSYDVKMKEKGDIPEGYSVSREKKERFSLILESASTNQTSMYLCASSFTPNTGELFFGEGSRLTVL.

V is TRBV5-1 and J is TRBJ1-3; D ambiguous. The CDR3 contains 15 residues. Trimming left V 9 bases short and J 0 bases short, with 16 bases between. Germline-derived CDR1 and CDR2 are SGHRS and YFSETQ. The CDR3 DNA is TGCGCCACTAGCTTTACCGAGAGCTCTGGAAACACCATATATTTT. This gives the protein CATSFTESSGNTIYF. Full variable domain (rest looked up from reference TRBV5-1 and TRBJ1-3): KAGVTQTPRYLIKTRGQQVTLSCSPISGHRSVSWYQQTPGQGLQFLFEYFSETQRNKGNFPGRFSGRQFSNSRSEMNVSTLELGDSALYLCATSFTESSGNTIYFGEGSWLTVV.

The chain joins TRBV28 to TRBJ1-2, with no clear D. From germline, CDR1 is MDHEN and CDR2 SYDVKM. Trimming stripped 3 bases from V and 3 bases from J, with 11 bases between. CDR3 size: 14 residues. Written as DNA, the CDR3 is TGTGCCAGCAGTTTCATGGGTTCTCACTATGGCTACACCTTC. As protein: CASSFMGSHYGYTF.

This chain links TRBV7-2 with TRBJ2-1, with 11 bases aligning to TRBD2. Germline CDR1 reads SGHTA; CDR2 reads FQGNSA. The CDR3 extends over 16 amino acids. V was pared by 2 bases and J by 7 bases, with 7 bases of the junction left unmatched. The CDR3 sequence: CASSLNIAGGQNEQFF. CDR3 nucleotide sequence: TGTGCCAGCAGCTTAAACATAGCGGGGGGGCAGAATGAGCAGTTCTTC.

The rearrangement joins TRBV10-3 to TRBJ2-5; 11 bases line up with TRBD2. The CDR3 has 15 amino acids. CDR1 is ENHRY and CDR2 is SYGVKD in the germline V gene. Trimming removed 2 bases from V and 4 bases from J; junction bases left unmatched: 3. CDR3: CAISESSGGAETQYF. DNA of the CDR3: TGTGCCATCAGTGAGAGTAGCGGGGGGGCAGAGACCCAGTACTTC.